This T cell receptor beta chain was sequenced in a study of T cell responses to AZD1222 COVID-19 vaccine. Study results and caveats: There were repertoire samples only from the period after the peak T cell response.

For this clone: Its specificity is not known.

The germline V gene has CDR1 SGHAT and CDR2 FQNNGV. V lost 5 bases to trimming and J lost 2 bases, with 8 bases between them. The CDR3 contains 13 residues. The protocol was immunoSEQ multiplex PCR, while the TCRdb copy is restricted to in-frame clones and leaves out a portion. The sample yields just under 75,000 clones, roughly 80% seen once. This sequence originates from an adult who received the AZD1222 COVID-19 vaccine. V is TRBV11-2 and J is TRBJ2-3; D unresolved. Sequenced here: peripheral blood, sampled 28 days after the second AZD1222 dose. The CDR3: CASSPRPTDTQYF. The CDR3 coding sequence is TGTGCCAGCAGCCCTCGACCCACAGATACGCAGTATTTT.